This T cell receptor (beta chain) was captured in a study of T cells in Graves' hyperthyroidism and ophthalmopathy. CDR1 SGDLS and CDR2 YYNGEE come from the germline V gene. Trimming pared 4 bases from V and 5 bases from J, leaving 22 bases between. The CDR3 is 16 amino acids. RNA transcripts provided the source from which TCR beta CDR3 regions were amplified. The HTBI set primed first-round TCR CDR3 RT-PCR. TCRdb itself ran the multiplex PCR reads through MiXCR, one entry per CDR3 protein. The top ten hold around 7.8% of the sample, which has about 590,000 distinct CDR3 sequences, roughly 14% seen once.

This chain links TRBV9 with TRBJ2-7; possibly TRBD2 for D (6 bases). The material sequenced was blood. The TCR comes from a woman in her twenties or thirties with Graves' hyperthyroidism. The DNA of the CDR3 is TGTGCCAGCAGCCCCCGGAGTGGGGGGATTGAAAACGAGCAGTACTTC. It yields the protein CASSPRSGGIENEQYF.